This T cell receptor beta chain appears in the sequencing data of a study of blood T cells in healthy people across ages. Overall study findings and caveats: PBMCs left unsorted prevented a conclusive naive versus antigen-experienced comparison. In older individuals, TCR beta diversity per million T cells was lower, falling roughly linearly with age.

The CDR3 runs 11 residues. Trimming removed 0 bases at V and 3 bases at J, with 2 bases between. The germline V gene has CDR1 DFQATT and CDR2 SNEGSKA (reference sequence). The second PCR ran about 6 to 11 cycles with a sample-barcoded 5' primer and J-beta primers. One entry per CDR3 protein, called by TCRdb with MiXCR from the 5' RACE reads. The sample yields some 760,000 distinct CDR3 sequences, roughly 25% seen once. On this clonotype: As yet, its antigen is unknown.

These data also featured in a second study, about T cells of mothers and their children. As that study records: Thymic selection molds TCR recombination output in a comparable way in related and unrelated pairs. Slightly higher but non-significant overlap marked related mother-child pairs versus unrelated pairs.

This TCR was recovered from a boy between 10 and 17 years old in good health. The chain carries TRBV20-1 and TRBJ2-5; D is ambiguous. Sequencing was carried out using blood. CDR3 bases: TGCAGTGCTAGAGATGAAGAGACCCAGTACTTC. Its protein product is CSARDEETQYF.